Below, one T cell receptor (beta chain) is given with its context. This sample stems from a study of cytomegalovirus exposure and HLA in healthy donors. PCR involved 60 Vbeta and 13 Jbeta primers. Only in-frame clones appear in the TCRdb table, and some are missing; sequencing was by immunoSEQ multiplex PCR. This sample has hundreds of thousands of clones; roughly 80% occur once, and the top ten carry about 3%. The CDR3 spans 15 residues. Germline CDR1 reads MNHNY; CDR2 reads SVGAGI (reference sequence). V gave up 6 bases and J gave up 9 bases, with 21 bases separating them. This chain links TRBV6-6 with TRBJ1-5; D possibly corresponds to TRBD1 (5 bases). Sequencing was done on a sample of PBMCs. This receptor was taken from a man in his thirties or forties in good health and CMV-seronegative. CDR3 coding DNA: TGTGCCAGCAGGCACCAAAAAACAGGAGCCGGGCCCCAGCATTTT. Its translation: CASRHQKTGAGPQHF.